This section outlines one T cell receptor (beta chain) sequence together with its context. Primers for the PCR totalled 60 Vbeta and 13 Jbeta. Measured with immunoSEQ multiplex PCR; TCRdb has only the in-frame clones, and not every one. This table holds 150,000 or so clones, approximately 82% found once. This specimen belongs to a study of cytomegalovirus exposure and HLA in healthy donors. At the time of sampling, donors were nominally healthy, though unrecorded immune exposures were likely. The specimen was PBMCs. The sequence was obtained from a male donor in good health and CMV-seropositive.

CDR3 loop: CASSSLTGGAHVEQYF. The CDR3 nucleotides read TGTGCCAGCAGTTCCCTAACAGGGGGCGCCCACGTCGAGCAGTACTTC. The V gene is TRBV6-5, the J gene TRBJ2-7, with 9 bases that match TRBD1. The germline gives CDR1 MNHEY, CDR2 SVGAGI. The CDR3 is 16 residues long. V lost 4 bases to trimming and J lost 6 bases; unmatched junction nucleotides: 13.